This TCR beta chain is drawn from a study of Ad26.COV2.S vaccination and SARS-CoV-2 variants. Study-wide results and caveats: Spike-specific TCR breadth ran higher among vaccine recipients than placebo recipients. After vaccination, substantial breadth of spike-specific CD8+ and CD4+ responses was reported.

Germline V gene lookup returns CDR1 SNHLY and CDR2 FYNNEI. The CDR3 spans 15 residues. Between the trimmed V and J ends, which lost 4 bases and 0 bases, there was a span of 13 bases. In regard to this clone: The antigen remains unidentified.

Profiling relied on immunoSEQ multiplex PCR, and the TCRdb table lists in-frame clones only, not all of them. Of some 390,000 clones listed, approximately 90% are singletons. Treatment defined: 15 to 20 received Ad26.COV2.S at low or high dose, single or two shots; about five received placebo; per-sample allocation not given. Repertoires come from day 63 after the first vaccine or placebo injection. V gene TRBV2 combines with J gene TRBJ2-7; no reliable D call. This clonotype was obtained from a person aged 18-60 years who received the Ad26.COV2.S COVID-19 vaccine or a placebo. The source was peripheral blood, collected in a trial of Ad26.COV2.S vaccine versus placebo. The CDR3: CASSVTGVVSYEQYF. As DNA, the CDR3 is TGTGCCAGCAGTGTCACGGGTGTTGTCTCCTACGAGCAGTACTTC.